This is a list of T cell receptor beta chains from one sample in a study of cytomegalovirus exposure and HLA in healthy donors. Data came from immunoSEQ multiplex PCR; TCRdb stores just in-frame clones and leaves some out. In the table there are tens of thousands of clones, around 75% of which are singletons. The sample consisted of PBMCs. These receptors were obtained from a woman between 35 and 50 years old in good health and CMV-seropositive. Each CDR3 is given with its conserved first and last residue. D genes are given only for firm matches. Size is stated for part of the rows, as once, few or many counts, or as a class when the clone is expanded.

NA,TRBJ2-2,NA,TRBV28,CASSSLTDTGELFF,TGTGCCAGCAGTTCGTTGACAGACACCGGGGAGCTGTTTTTT
NA,TRBJ2-5,NA,TRBV28,CASSFLGPQETQYF,TGTGCCAGCAGTTTCTTGGGGCCTCAAGAGACCCAGTACTTC
NA,TRBJ2-5,once,TRBV6-6,CASSYLDFGVLQTQYF,TGTGCCAGCAGTTACCTTGACTTTGGAGTTCTACAGACCCAGTACTTC
NA,TRBJ2-7,NA,TRBV19,CASSMSSGASYEQYF,TGTGCCAGTAGTATGAGCTCAGGGGCATCCTACGAGCAGTACTTC
NA,TRBJ2-1,NA,TRBV2,CASSETESSYNEQFF,TGTGCCAGCAGTGAGACAGAAAGCTCCTACAATGAGCAGTTCTTC
NA,TRBJ1-1,NA,TRBV4-2,CASSQAAVVVSTEAFF,TGTGCCAGCAGCCAAGCAGCGGTGGTTGTGAGCACTGAAGCTTTCTTT
NA,TRBJ2-5,NA,TRBV4-1,CASSQEWRQETQYF,TGCGCCAGCAGCCAAGAGTGGCGGCAAGAGACCCAGTACTTC
NA,TRBJ2-7,NA,TRBV4-3,CASSQAVGRATYEQYF,TGCGCCAGCAGCCAAGCTGTGGGCAGGGCTACCTACGAGCAGTACTTC
NA,TRBJ2-2,once,TRBV28,CASSLTPSGELFF,TGTGCCAGCAGCCTGACTCCGTCGGGGGAGCTGTTTTTT
TRBD2,TRBJ2-3,NA,TRBV27,CASSSSGLAGEGTQYF,TGTGCCAGCAGCTCCTCGGGACTAGCGGGAGAAGGGACGCAGTATTTT
TRBD2,TRBJ2-1,NA,TRBV5-4,CASSPPGLYYNEQFF,TGTGCCAGCAGTCCTCCGGGACTATACTACAATGAGCAGTTCTTC
NA,TRBJ2-1,NA,TRBV27,CASSWASFSYNEQFF,TGTGCCAGCAGTTGGGCTAGCTTCTCCTACAATGAGCAGTTCTTC
TRBD2,TRBJ2-1,NA,TRBV6-6,CASAGLASPYNEQFF,TGTGCCAGCGCGGGACTAGCGAGTCCCTACAATGAGCAGTTCTTC
NA,TRBJ2-5,NA,TRBV28,CASSTDTQETQYF,TGTGCCAGCAGCACGGACACCCAAGAGACCCAGTACTTC
NA,TRBJ1-3,NA,TRBV15,CATSREGLASGNTIYF,TGTGCCACCAGCAGAGAAGGTCTAGCCTCTGGAAACACCATATATTTT
TRBD1,TRBJ2-7,NA,TRBV28,CASRTGQGYEQYF,TGTGCCAGCAGAACGGGACAGGGCTACGAGCAGTACTTC